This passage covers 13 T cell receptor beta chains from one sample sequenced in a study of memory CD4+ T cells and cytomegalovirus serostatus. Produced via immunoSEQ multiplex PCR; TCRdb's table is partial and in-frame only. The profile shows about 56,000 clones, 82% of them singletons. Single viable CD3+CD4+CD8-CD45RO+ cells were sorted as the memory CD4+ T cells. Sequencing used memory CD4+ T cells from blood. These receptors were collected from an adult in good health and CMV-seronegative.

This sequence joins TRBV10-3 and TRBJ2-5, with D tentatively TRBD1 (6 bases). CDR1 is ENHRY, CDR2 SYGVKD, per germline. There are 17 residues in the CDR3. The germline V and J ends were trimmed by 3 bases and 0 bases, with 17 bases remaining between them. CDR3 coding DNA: TGTGCCATCAGTGACCCCGATGGACAGCGGTACCAAGAGACCCAGTACTTC. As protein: CAISDPDGQRYQETQYF.

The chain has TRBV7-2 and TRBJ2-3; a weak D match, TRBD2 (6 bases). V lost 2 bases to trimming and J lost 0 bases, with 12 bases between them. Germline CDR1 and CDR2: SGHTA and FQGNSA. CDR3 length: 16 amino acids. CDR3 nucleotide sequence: TGTGCCAGCAGCTTAAGGGCGGGGTCTAGCACAGATACGCAGTATTTT. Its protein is CASSLRAGSSTDTQYF.

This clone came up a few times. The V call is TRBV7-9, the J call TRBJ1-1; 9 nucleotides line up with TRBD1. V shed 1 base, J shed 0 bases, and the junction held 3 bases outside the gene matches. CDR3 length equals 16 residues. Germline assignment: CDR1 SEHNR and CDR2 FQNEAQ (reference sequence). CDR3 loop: CASSLVTGGMNTEAFF. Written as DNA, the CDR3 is TGTGCCAGCAGCTTAGTGACAGGGGGGATGAACACTGAAGCTTTCTTT.

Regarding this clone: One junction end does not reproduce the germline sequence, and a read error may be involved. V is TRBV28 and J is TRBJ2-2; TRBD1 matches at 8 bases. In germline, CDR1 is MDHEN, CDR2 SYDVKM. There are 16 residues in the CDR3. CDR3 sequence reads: CATSPRGLSNTGELFF. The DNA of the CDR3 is TGTGCCACCAGTCCCAGGGGGCTTTCGAACACCGGGGAGCTGTTTTTT.

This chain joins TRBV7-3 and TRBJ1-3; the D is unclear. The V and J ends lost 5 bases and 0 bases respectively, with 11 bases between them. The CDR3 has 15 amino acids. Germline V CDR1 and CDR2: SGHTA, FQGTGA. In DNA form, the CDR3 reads TGTGCCAGCAGCGACCGGGCCGACTCTGGAAACACCATATATTTT. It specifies CASSDRADSGNTIYF. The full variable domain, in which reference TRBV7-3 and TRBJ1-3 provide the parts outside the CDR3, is GAGVSQTPSNKVTEKGKYVELRCDPISGHTALYWYRQSLGQGPEFLIYFQGTGAADDSGLPNDRFFAVRPEGSVSTLKIQRTERGDSAVYLCASSDRADSGNTIYFGEGSWLTVV.

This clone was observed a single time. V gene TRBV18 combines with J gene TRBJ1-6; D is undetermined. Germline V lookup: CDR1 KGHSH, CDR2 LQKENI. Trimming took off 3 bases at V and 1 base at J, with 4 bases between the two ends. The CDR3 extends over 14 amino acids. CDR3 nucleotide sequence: TGTGCCAGCTCACCGGGGTCCTATAATTCACCCCTCCACTTT. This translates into CASSPGSYNSPLHF.

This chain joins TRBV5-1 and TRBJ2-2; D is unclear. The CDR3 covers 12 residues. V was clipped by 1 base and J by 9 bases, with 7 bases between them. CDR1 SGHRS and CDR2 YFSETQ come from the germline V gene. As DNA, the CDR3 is TGCGCCAGCAGCTTGTCGGAAAGGGAGCTGTTTTTT. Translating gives CASSLSERELFF.

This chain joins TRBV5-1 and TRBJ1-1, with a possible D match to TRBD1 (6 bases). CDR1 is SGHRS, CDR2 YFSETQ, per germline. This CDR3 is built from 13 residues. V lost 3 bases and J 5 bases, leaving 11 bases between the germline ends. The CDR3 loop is CASSWQGSTEAFF. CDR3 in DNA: TGCGCCAGCAGCTGGCAGGGGAGTACTGAAGCTTTCTTT.

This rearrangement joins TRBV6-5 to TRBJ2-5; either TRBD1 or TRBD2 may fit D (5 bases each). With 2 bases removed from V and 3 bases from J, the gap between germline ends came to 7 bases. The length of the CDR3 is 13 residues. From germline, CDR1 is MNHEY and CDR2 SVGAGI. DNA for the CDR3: TGTGCCAGCAGTTACGGGACCAAAGAGACCCAGTACTTC. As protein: CASSYGTKETQYF.

The CDR3 DNA follows: TGTGCCAGCAGTTCCGGCCGTTATAGGACTGGAAACACTGAAGCTTTCTTT. Translation: CASSSGRYRTGNTEAFF. The rearrangement uses TRBV28 and TRBJ1-1; no definite D call. The CDR3 spans 17 residues. Germline V gene lookup returns CDR1 MDHEN and CDR2 SYDVKM. Trimming left V 4 bases short and J 2 bases short, with 20 bases between.

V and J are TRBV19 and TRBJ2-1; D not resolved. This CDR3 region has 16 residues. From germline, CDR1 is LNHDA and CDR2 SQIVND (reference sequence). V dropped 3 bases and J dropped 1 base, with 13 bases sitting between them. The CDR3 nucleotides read TGTGCCAGTAGTATTATACTCAGCCCATCCTACAATGAGCAGTTCTTC. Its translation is CASSIILSPSYNEQFF.

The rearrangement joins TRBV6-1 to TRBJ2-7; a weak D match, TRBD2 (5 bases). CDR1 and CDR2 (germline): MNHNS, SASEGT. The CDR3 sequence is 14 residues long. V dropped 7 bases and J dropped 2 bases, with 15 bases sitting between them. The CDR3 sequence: CASTAGRRTYEQYF. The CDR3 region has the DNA TGTGCCAGCACGGCGGGTCGGAGGACCTACGAGCAGTACTTC.

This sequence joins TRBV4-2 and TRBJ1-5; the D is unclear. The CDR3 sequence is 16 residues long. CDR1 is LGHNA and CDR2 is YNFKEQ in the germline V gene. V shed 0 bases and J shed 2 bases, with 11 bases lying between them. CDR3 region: CASSQEMTEGNQPQHF. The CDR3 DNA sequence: TGTGCCAGCAGCCAAGAAATGACTGAGGGCAATCAGCCCCAGCATTTT.